This T cell receptor (beta chain) was found in a study of cytomegalovirus exposure and HLA in healthy donors. Donors had nominal health at sampling but likely had unrecorded immune exposures. PCR employed 60 Vbeta and 13 Jbeta primers. TCRdb's copy holds only in-frame clones and misses some; the assay was immunoSEQ multiplex PCR. Its listing shows 150,000 to 250,000 clones. The germline gives CDR1 SGHNT, CDR2 YENEEA. The CDR3 is made up of 14 amino acids. The V segment lost 5 bases and the J segment 0 bases; nucleotides outside the gene matches: 4. The chain recombines TRBV11-3 with TRBJ2-7, with 7 bases matching TRBD1. The sequencing sample was made of PBMCs. This TCR was sampled from a boy younger than 18 in good health and CMV-seronegative. This CDR3 is CASSQTGSSYEQYF. As DNA, the CDR3 is TGTGCCAGCAGCCAGACAGGGAGCTCCTACGAGCAGTACTTC.